The 32 T cell receptor beta chains given below trace back to one sample, sequenced in a study of T cells in narcolepsy. The protocol was immunoSEQ multiplex PCR, while the TCRdb copy is restricted to in-frame clones and leaves out a portion. This table has tens of thousands of clones, roughly four fifths appearing once. The sample taken for sequencing was CD45RA- memory CD4+ T cells from PBMCs. The receptor set was obtained from a human donor with narcolepsy.

The rearrangement joins TRBV19 to TRBJ1-5; D is unclear. Trimming pared 8 bases from V and 1 base from J, leaving 18 bases between. The CDR3 consists of 16 residues. Germline-derived CDR1 and CDR2 are LNHDA and SQIVND (reference sequence). The CDR3 sequence: CASHKTREASNQPQHF. CDR3 in DNA: TGTGCCAGTCATAAGACGAGGGAAGCGAGCAATCAGCCCCAGCATTTT.

The V and J genes are TRBV28 and TRBJ1-5; D is ambiguous. Trimming cost V 7 bases and J 4 bases, with 8 bases left between them. The CDR3 totals 12 residues. Germline CDR1 is MDHEN and CDR2 is SYDVKM. CDR3 residues: CASNLMNQPQHF. The CDR3 DNA sequence: TGTGCCAGCAACCTGATGAATCAGCCCCAGCATTTT.

This clone appeared a single time. This sequence joins TRBV19 and TRBJ2-2, with D perhaps matching TRBD2 (6 bases). V was cut by 3 bases and J by 4 bases, with 12 bases left in between. The CDR3 spans 15 residues. Germline lookup yields CDR1 LNHDA and CDR2 SQIVND (reference sequence). CDR3 in amino acids: CASSIGGTLTGELFF. Written as DNA, the CDR3 is TGTGCCAGTAGTATTGGAGGGACCCTCACCGGGGAGCTGTTTTTT.

The chain has TRBV6-5 and TRBJ1-4, with D perhaps matching TRBD1 (6 bases). V shed 4 bases and J shed 8 bases, with 17 bases lying between them. Germline CDR1 MNHEY, CDR2 SVGAGI. The CDR3 covers 15 residues. The CDR3 nucleotides are TGTGCCAGCAGTTCCCGGGACCCAAGGGGGGAAAAACTGTTTTTT. It codes for CASSSRDPRGEKLFF.

The V call is TRBV4-3, the J call TRBJ1-4; D remains unclear. This CDR3 has 15 amino acids. The germline gives CDR1 LGHNA, CDR2 YSLEER. V lost 0 bases to trimming and J lost 8 bases, with 13 bases between them. The CDR3: CASSQDLDFGEKLFF. CDR3 coding DNA: TGCGCCAGCAGCCAAGATCTGGACTTTGGGGAAAAACTGTTTTTT.

V gene TRBV27 combines with J gene TRBJ1-2; tentative D call: TRBD1 (6 bases). In germline, CDR1 is MNHEY, CDR2 SMNVEV (reference sequence). Trimming left V 6 bases short and J 2 bases short, with 13 bases between. This CDR3 has 14 residues. The CDR3 bases are TGTGCCAGCAGGAAGGACAGCTTCAACTATGGCTACACCTTC. This translates into CASRKDSFNYGYTF.

The CDR3 nucleotides read TGTGCCAGCAGCTCACAGGACAGGGGCGAGCAGTACTTC. Its translation is CASSSQDRGEQYF. This chain links TRBV7-3 with TRBJ2-5, with 9 nucleotides matching TRBD1. The assigned J gene may be wrong: the sequence end matches TRBJ2-7 better. CDR3 length equals 13 residues. CDR1 SGHTA and CDR2 FQGTGA come from the germline V gene.

The rearrangement links TRBV11-2 to TRBJ2-7; D not resolved. Trimming cost V 1 base and J 2 bases, with 9 bases left between them. The germline gives CDR1 SGHAT, CDR2 FQNNGV. The CDR3 consists of 14 residues. Here the CDR3 DNA reads TGTGCCAGCAGCTTAGGTGCCGGAACCTACGAGCAGTACTTC. Encoded protein: CASSLGAGTYEQYF.

V and J are TRBV28 and TRBJ1-5; D possibly corresponds to TRBD1 (6 bases). The CDR3 extends over 15 amino acids. Trimming pared 5 bases from V and 2 bases from J, leaving 13 bases between. Germline CDR1 reads MDHEN; CDR2 reads SYDVKM. The CDR3: CASSEAQGGNQPQHF. For the CDR3, the DNA is TGTGCCAGCAGTGAGGCACAGGGAGGCAATCAGCCCCAGCATTTT.

The chain recombines TRBV28 with TRBJ1-1; 9 nucleotides match TRBD1. Unmatched junction bases numbered 13, after V lost 4 bases and J lost 4 bases. Germline loops: CDR1 MDHEN, CDR2 SYDVKM. The CDR3 length is 17 residues. CDR3 loop: CASSSRTGVFWGTEAFF. CDR3 sequence (DNA): TGTGCCAGCAGTTCCCGGACAGGGGTATTTTGGGGCACTGAAGCTTTCTTT.

The gene calls are TRBV6-5 and TRBJ2-7, with 7 bases lining up with TRBD1. The CDR3 is 15 amino acids. The V gene's germline CDR1 is MNHEY and CDR2 SVGAGI. Unmatched junction bases numbered 20, after V lost 6 bases and J lost 12 bases. CDR3 sequence (DNA): TGTGCCAGCAGCCCTAATTCAGGGGGAAGGTTACTGTTGTACTTC. Protein sequence: CASSPNSGGRLLLYF.

CDR3 sequence: CASSTDLFSYGYTF. CDR3 DNA: TGTGCCAGCAGCACGGATCTTTTCTCCTATGGCTACACCTTC. The chain links TRBV5-4 to TRBJ1-2; the D is unclear. The germline gives CDR1 SGHNT, CDR2 YYREEE (reference sequence). Trimming stripped 4 bases from V and 4 bases from J, with 14 bases between. The CDR3 is 14 residues long.

A single count supports this clone. The chain carries TRBV11-2 and TRBJ2-3, with 12 bases that match TRBD2. The CDR3 extends over 18 amino acids. Germline loops: CDR1 SGHAT, CDR2 FQNNGV. V was clipped by 5 bases and J by 5 bases; unmatched bases: 14. In DNA form, the CDR3 reads TGTGCCAGCAGCCCCGGGGCATCTAGCGGGGGGGCGTTAGATACGCAGTATTTT. Translated, it gives CASSPGASSGGALDTQYF.

The chain links TRBV27 to TRBJ2-5, with D possibly being TRBD2 (7 bases). CDR3 length equals 14 residues. Trimming removed 5 bases from V and 5 bases from J, with 15 bases in between. CDR1 and CDR2 (germline): MNHEY, SMNVEV (reference sequence). CDR3: CASSAEGEGETQYF. CDR3 bases: TGTGCCAGCAGTGCGGAGGGGGAGGGGGAGACCCAGTACTTC.

The genes are TRBV10-3 and TRBJ1-5; no firm D call. The CDR3 runs 15 residues. Trimming cost V 0 bases and J 4 bases, with 10 bases left between them. Germline values: CDR1 ENHRY, CDR2 SYGVKD. The CDR3 protein is CAISESGTDNQPQHF. CDR3 nucleotide sequence: TGTGCCATCAGTGAGTCCGGCACGGATAATCAGCCCCAGCATTTT.

The CDR3 DNA follows: TGCGCCAGCAGCTTGGGACAGGGTGGCGAGCAGTACTTC. Protein sequence: CASSLGQGGEQYF. The V and J genes are TRBV5-1 and TRBJ2-7, with 7 bases that match TRBD1. CDR1 is SGHRS, CDR2 YFSETQ, per germline. This CDR3 is built from 13 residues. Germline trimming cut 0 bases from V and 6 bases from J; bases unmatched to any gene: 3.

This clone is a singleton in its sample. V usage is TRBV4-2 and J usage is TRBJ2-3, with 7 bases aligning to TRBD2. CDR3 length: 18 residues. With 0 bases clipped from V and 0 bases from J, the junction kept 9 bases outside the gene matches. Germline V CDR1 and CDR2: LGHNA, YNFKEQ. The CDR3 DNA reads TGTGCCAGCAGCCAAGATCGCGGGAGCTATCGTAGCACAGATACGCAGTATTTT. Translating gives CASSQDRGSYRSTDTQYF.

The chain uses TRBV6-1 and TRBJ2-5; D gene unclear. V lost 9 bases to trimming and J lost 5 bases, with 16 bases between them. Germline CDR1 MNHNS, CDR2 SASEGT. The CDR3 covers 13 residues. The CDR3 loop is CASGRVGEETQYF. Written as DNA, the CDR3 is TGTGCCAGTGGACGGGTGGGTGAGGAGACCCAGTACTTC.

The V and J genes are TRBV28 and TRBJ2-7; possible D gene TRBD2, 5 bases. CDR1 and CDR2 from the germline V gene are MDHEN and SYDVKM. V lost 6 bases and J 5 bases, leaving 14 bases between the germline ends. CDR3 length equals 13 residues. CDR3 DNA sequence: TGTGCCAGCAGGAAGGACTTGGAGAACGAGCAGTACTTC. Its translation: CASRKDLENEQYF.

The gene calls are TRBV29-1 and TRBJ2-2; either TRBD1 or TRBD2 may fit D (5 bases each). The CDR3 covers 14 residues. V dropped 5 bases and J dropped 7 bases, with 17 bases sitting between them. Germline CDR1 is SQVTM and CDR2 is ANQGSEA. CDR3 protein: CSVCLQGDDGELFF. DNA of the CDR3: TGCAGCGTTTGCCTCCAGGGAGACGACGGGGAGCTGTTTTTT.

The chain is built from TRBV27 and TRBJ2-1, with D perhaps TRBD1 (8 bases). Germline-derived CDR1 and CDR2 are MNHEY and SMNVEV (reference sequence). Trimming removed 7 bases at V and 2 bases at J, with 24 bases between. The CDR3 is made up of 18 amino acids. The CDR3: CASTHQGARAGAYNEQFF. DNA of the CDR3: TGTGCCAGCACCCATCAGGGGGCTAGGGCGGGGGCCTACAATGAGCAGTTCTTC.

The rearrangement uses TRBV29-1 and TRBJ2-5; TRBD2 agrees at 7 bases. The CDR3 contains 14 residues. V was pared by 1 base and J by 4 bases, with 6 bases of the junction left unmatched. The germline V gene has CDR1 SQVTM and CDR2 ANQGSEA. The CDR3 nucleotides are TGCAGCGTTGAAGGGGGGGGAGGAGGAGAGACCCAGTACTTC. Its translation is CSVEGGGGGETQYF. Supplemented by reference TRBV29-1 and TRBJ2-5, the full variable domain reads SAVISQKPSRDICQRGTSLTIQCQVDSQVTMMFWYRQQPGQSLTLIATANQGSEATYESGFVIDKFPISRPNLTFSTLTVSNMSPEDSSIYLCSVEGGGGGETQYFGPGTRLLVL.

The chain recombines TRBV9 with TRBJ2-1; 8 bases fit TRBD1. V was pared by 4 bases and J by 4 bases, with 10 bases of the junction left unmatched. The CDR3 length is 16 residues. Per the germline V gene, CDR1 is SGDLS and CDR2 is YYNGEE. The CDR3 is CASSIGQGGFYNEQFF. In DNA, the CDR3 is TGTGCCAGCAGCATTGGACAGGGAGGCTTTTACAATGAGCAGTTCTTC.

V usage is TRBV7-9 and J usage is TRBJ1-1; 8 bases are shared with TRBD1. This CDR3 has 14 residues. The germline V gene encodes CDR1 SEHNR and CDR2 FQNEAQ (reference sequence). The V gene end was trimmed by 5 bases and the J gene end by 5 bases; junction bases not matched to a gene: 7. The CDR3 protein is CASSPQGAGTEAFF. The DNA for the CDR3 is TGTGCCAGCAGCCCGCAGGGGGCTGGGACTGAAGCTTTCTTT.

CDR3 loop: CASSVGLGEAFF. For the CDR3, the DNA is TGTGCCAGCAGCGTAGGGCTAGGTGAAGCTTTCTTT. This chain joins TRBV9 and TRBJ1-1; D ambiguous. This CDR3 is 12 amino acids long. The V end lost 0 bases, the J end lost 7 bases, and 7 bases lay between the germline ends. Per the germline V gene, CDR1 is SGDLS and CDR2 is YYNGEE.

V and J are TRBV18 and TRBJ1-5, with 7 bases fitting TRBD1. This CDR3 has 15 residues. V lost 1 base to trimming and J lost 4 bases; unmatched junction nucleotides: 4. CDR1 and CDR2 from the germline V gene are KGHSH and LQKENI. CDR3 DNA sequence: TGTGCCAGCTCACCACTTGCAGGGGGGAATCAGCCCCAGCATTTT. Amino acid sequence: CASSPLAGGNQPQHF.

The chain recombines TRBV7-3 with TRBJ2-5; 8 nucleotides agree with TRBD2. Germline V gives CDR1 SGHTA, CDR2 FQGTGA. The V gene end was trimmed by 5 bases and the J gene end by 5 bases; junction bases not matched to a gene: 4. The CDR3 loop spans 13 amino acids. The DNA of the CDR3 is TGTGCCAGCAGCACCGCGGGAGGCGAGACCCAGTACTTC. Its protein product is CASSTAGGETQYF.

V gene TRBV7-2 combines with J gene TRBJ1-1, with 10 bases that match TRBD1. The germline V gene has CDR1 SGHTA and CDR2 FQGNSA. The V segment lost 6 bases and the J segment 5 bases; nucleotides outside the gene matches: 6. CDR3 length: 14 residues. Here the CDR3 reads CASRSTGGMTEAFF. As DNA, the CDR3 is TGTGCCAGCAGGTCGACAGGGGGCATGACTGAAGCTTTCTTT. Looking up the rest from reference TRBV7-2 and TRBJ1-1 gives the full variable domain: GAGVSQSPSNKVTEKGKDVELRCDPISGHTALYWYRQSLGQGLEFLIYFQGNSAPDKSGLPSDRFSAERTGGSVSTLTIQRTQQEDSAVYLCASRSTGGMTEAFFGQGTRLTVV.

Concerning this clone itself: The sample holds other DNA sequences that translate to the same CDR3. The chain uses TRBV5-4 and TRBJ1-1; the D gene is possibly TRBD1 (5 bases). The CDR3 spans 16 residues. Germline V lookup: CDR1 SGHNT, CDR2 YYREEE (reference sequence). With 3 bases removed from V and 0 bases from J, the gap between germline ends came to 15 bases. This CDR3 reads CASSSRQSGMNTEAFF. The DNA for the CDR3 is TGTGCCAGCAGCTCCCGACAGAGTGGGATGAACACTGAAGCTTTCTTT.

The V gene is TRBV28, the J gene TRBJ2-1, with 11 bases matching TRBD2. The CDR3 contains 18 residues. CDR1 is MDHEN, CDR2 SYDVKM, per germline. With V trimmed by 3 bases and J by 7 bases, 14 bases remained unmatched. CDR3 sequence (DNA): TGTGCCAGCAGTTTCACTTTTAGCGGGAGGGCCGTTGGTAATGAGCAGTTCTTC. Its protein is CASSFTFSGRAVGNEQFF.

This chain uses TRBV30 with TRBJ2-6; no firm D call. Germline values: CDR1 GTSNPN, CDR2 SVGIG (reference sequence). There are 13 residues in the CDR3. V lost 0 bases and J lost 2, with 2 bases in between. The CDR3 nucleotides read TGTGCCTGGAGTGTAACTGGGGCCAACGTCCTGACTTTC. Protein sequence: CAWSVTGANVLTF.

CDR3 loop: CASSRSDRVDQPQHF. The CDR3 nucleotides read TGTGCCAGCAGCCGATCGGACAGAGTTGATCAGCCCCAGCATTTT. The gene calls are TRBV27 and TRBJ1-5; the D gene is possibly TRBD1 (6 bases). The CDR3 loop spans 15 amino acids. The germline gives CDR1 MNHEY, CDR2 SMNVEV (reference sequence). V lost 6 bases and J lost 5, with 17 bases in between.